This T cell receptor (beta chain) was sequenced for a study of OX40 agonist ivuxolimab in advanced cancers. Findings and caveats of the study: Clonal expansion by week 6 occurred in CD4+ and CD8+ blood T cells (at 0.1 to 3.0 mg/kg). A proportion of nonresponders additionally exhibited low normalized T-cell clonal expansion.

The CDR3 consists of 15 residues. CDR1 SGHRS and CDR2 YFSETQ come from the germline V gene. Trimming took 4 bases from V and 5 from J; bases not matched to a gene: 10. TCRdb's copy holds only in-frame clones and misses some; the assay was immunoSEQ multiplex PCR. The sample has about 59,000 clones, around 83% seen once. As concerns this clone: The antigen remains undetermined.

The chain has TRBV5-1 and TRBJ1-2, with 8 bases matching TRBD1. The sequencing used CD4+ or CD8+ T cells sorted from blood, collected in a trial of the OX40 agonist ivuxolimab. The sequence was obtained from an adult with an advanced solid tumor such as melanoma, head and neck, liver or kidney cancer. The CDR3 DNA follows: TGCGCCAGCAGCCCTGGCCGGGACAGGATGTATGGCTACACCTTC. Translating it yields CASSPGRDRMYGYTF. Based on the CDR3 plus reference TRBV5-1 and TRBJ1-2, the full variable domain is KAGVTQTPRYLIKTRGQQVTLSCSPISGHRSVSWYQQTPGQGLQFLFEYFSETQRNKGNFPGRFSGRQFSNSRSEMNVSTLELGDSALYLCASSPGRDRMYGYTFGSGTRLTVV.